This is a list of T cell receptor beta chains from one sample in a study of blood T cells in healthy people across ages. MiXCR was run by TCRdb on the 5' RACE reads, yielding one entry per CDR3 protein. Here the sample spans roughly 800,000 distinct CDR3 sequences, 20% to 30% being singletons. Another study also made use of these data, one on T cells of mothers and their children.

Sequencing input: blood. The receptors here all came from a boy younger than 18 in good health. The CDR3 runs from the conserved cysteine through the conserved F or W. Each record gives: clone size, J gene, D gene, V gene, CDR3 protein, CDR3 DNA. A D gene is named only where the DNA matches it firmly. Size is omitted from some rows. Given values are once, few, many or a class for expanded clones.

few TRBJ1-5 . TRBV6-5 CASSSSFRGSSNQPQHF .
few TRBJ2-7 TRBD2 TRBV12-3/TRBV12-4 CASSSLAGDSYEQYF TGTGCCAGCAGTTCCCTAGCGGGGGATTCCTACGAGCAGTACTTC
. TRBJ2-1 TRBD2 TRBV20-1 CSARVLAGGEPNEQFF TGCAGTGCTAGGGTCCTAGCGGGGGGCGAACCTAATGAGCAGTTCTTC
once TRBJ2-1 TRBD1 TRBV29-1 CSVGLDRENEQFF TGCAGCGTGGGGCTGGACAGGGAGAACGAGCAGTTCTTC
few TRBJ2-2 TRBD2 TRBV4-1 CASSQDWRGGNTGELFF TGCGCCAGCAGCCAAGATTGGCGCGGGGGGAACACCGGGGAGCTGTTTTTT
few TRBJ2-3 TRBD2 TRBV4-3 CASSQDSSGGPASDTQYF TGCGCCAGCAGCCAAGATTCCAGCGGGGGGCCAGCCTCAGATACGCAGTATTTT
. TRBJ2-3 . TRBV6-4 CASSEGGGHTDTQYF TGTGCCAGCAGTGAAGGCGGGGGCCACACAGATACGCAGTATTTT
. TRBJ2-7 . TRBV12-3/TRBV12-4 CASSPVDSPRYEQYF TGTGCCAGTAGCCCTGTGGACAGTCCACGCTACGAGCAGTACTTC
. TRBJ2-7 . TRBV5-1 CASSAEVLYEQYF TGCGCCAGCAGCGCGGAGGTCCTCTACGAGCAGTACTTC
few TRBJ2-1 . TRBV12-3/TRBV12-4 CASSLEGGTEQFF TGTGCCAGCAGTTTGGAGGGCGGCACTGAGCAGTTCTTC
. TRBJ1-2 . TRBV12-3/TRBV12-4 CASSAGLNYGYTF TGTGCCAGCAGTGCCGGGCTTAACTATGGCTACACCTTC
. TRBJ2-7 . TRBV19 CASSIVPGGTEQYF TGTGCCAGTAGTATAGTTCCGGGGGGCACCGAGCAGTACTTC
. TRBJ2-1 . TRBV6-5 CASSYGYGSYNEQFF TGTGCCAGCAGTTACGGGTATGGCTCCTACAATGAGCAGTTCTTC
few TRBJ1-4 . TRBV6-6 CASSLLQFIDEKLFF TGTGCCAGCAGCCTACTCCAGTTTATTGATGAAAAACTGTTTTTT
. TRBJ1-4 . TRBV27 CASSSTLGGSNEKLFF TGTGCCAGCAGTTCGACCTTGGGTGGCTCTAATGAAAAACTGTTTTTT
. TRBJ2-3 TRBD1 TRBV20-1 CSAPEPGGVEYF TGCAGTGCTCCAGAGCCAGGGGGCGTCGAGTATTTT
few TRBJ2-2 TRBD2 TRBV20-1 CSAKAGGNTGELFF TGCAGTGCTAAGGCGGGGGGAAACACCGGGGAGCTGTTTTTT
few TRBJ2-5 . TRBV20-1 CSARGAGVQETQYF TGCAGTGCTAGAGGAGCGGGCGTACAAGAGACCCAGTACTTC
. TRBJ1-2 . TRBV4-1 CASSQGFGEYGYTF TGCGCCAGCAGCCAAGGTTTCGGGGAATATGGCTACACCTTC
. TRBJ2-7 TRBD2 TRBV9 CASSTQAGPYEQYF TGTGCCAGCAGCACCCAAGCGGGGCCCTACGAGCAGTACTTC
few TRBJ2-5 TRBD2 TRBV14 CASSQVRAGGPARETQYF TGTGCCAGCAGCCAAGTAAGGGCGGGGGGCCCAGCTAGAGAGACCCAGTACTTC
few TRBJ1-2 . TRBV29-1 CSGLQGYGYTF TGCAGCGGGCTACAGGGCTACGGCTACACCTTC
few TRBJ1-4 . TRBV29-1 CSVLARGNEKLFF TGCAGCGTTCTAGCCAGGGGAAATGAAAAACTGTTTTTT
. TRBJ2-3 . TRBV7-6 CASSPRGGLYIDTQYF TGTGCCAGCAGCCCTAGGGGGGGGCTATATATAGATACGCAGTATTTT
few TRBJ2-1 . TRBV29-1 CSVDSGRGNNEQFF TGCAGCGTTGATTCGGGGAGGGGGAACAATGAGCAGTTCTTC
. TRBJ1-2 . TRBV29-1 CSVEVGGYTF TGCAGCGTTGAAGTGGGAGGCTACACCTTC
. TRBJ2-7 . TRBV28 CASSLLGVVRATYEQYF TGTGCCAGCAGTTTATTGGGGGTAGTCAGGGCGACCTACGAGCAGTACTTC
few TRBJ1-5 . TRBV7-9 CASSRGSNQPQHF TGTGCCAGCAGCCGTGGTAGCAATCAGCCCCAGCATTTT
. TRBJ1-3 TRBD1 TRBV6-5 CASSRGTASSGNTIYF TGTGCCAGCAGTCGAGGGACAGCGAGCTCTGGAAACACCATATATTTT
. TRBJ1-1 . TRBV12-3/TRBV12-4 CASSLVAGWGADTEAFF TGTGCCAGCAGTTTAGTAGCAGGGTGGGGGGCGGACACTGAAGCTTTCTTT